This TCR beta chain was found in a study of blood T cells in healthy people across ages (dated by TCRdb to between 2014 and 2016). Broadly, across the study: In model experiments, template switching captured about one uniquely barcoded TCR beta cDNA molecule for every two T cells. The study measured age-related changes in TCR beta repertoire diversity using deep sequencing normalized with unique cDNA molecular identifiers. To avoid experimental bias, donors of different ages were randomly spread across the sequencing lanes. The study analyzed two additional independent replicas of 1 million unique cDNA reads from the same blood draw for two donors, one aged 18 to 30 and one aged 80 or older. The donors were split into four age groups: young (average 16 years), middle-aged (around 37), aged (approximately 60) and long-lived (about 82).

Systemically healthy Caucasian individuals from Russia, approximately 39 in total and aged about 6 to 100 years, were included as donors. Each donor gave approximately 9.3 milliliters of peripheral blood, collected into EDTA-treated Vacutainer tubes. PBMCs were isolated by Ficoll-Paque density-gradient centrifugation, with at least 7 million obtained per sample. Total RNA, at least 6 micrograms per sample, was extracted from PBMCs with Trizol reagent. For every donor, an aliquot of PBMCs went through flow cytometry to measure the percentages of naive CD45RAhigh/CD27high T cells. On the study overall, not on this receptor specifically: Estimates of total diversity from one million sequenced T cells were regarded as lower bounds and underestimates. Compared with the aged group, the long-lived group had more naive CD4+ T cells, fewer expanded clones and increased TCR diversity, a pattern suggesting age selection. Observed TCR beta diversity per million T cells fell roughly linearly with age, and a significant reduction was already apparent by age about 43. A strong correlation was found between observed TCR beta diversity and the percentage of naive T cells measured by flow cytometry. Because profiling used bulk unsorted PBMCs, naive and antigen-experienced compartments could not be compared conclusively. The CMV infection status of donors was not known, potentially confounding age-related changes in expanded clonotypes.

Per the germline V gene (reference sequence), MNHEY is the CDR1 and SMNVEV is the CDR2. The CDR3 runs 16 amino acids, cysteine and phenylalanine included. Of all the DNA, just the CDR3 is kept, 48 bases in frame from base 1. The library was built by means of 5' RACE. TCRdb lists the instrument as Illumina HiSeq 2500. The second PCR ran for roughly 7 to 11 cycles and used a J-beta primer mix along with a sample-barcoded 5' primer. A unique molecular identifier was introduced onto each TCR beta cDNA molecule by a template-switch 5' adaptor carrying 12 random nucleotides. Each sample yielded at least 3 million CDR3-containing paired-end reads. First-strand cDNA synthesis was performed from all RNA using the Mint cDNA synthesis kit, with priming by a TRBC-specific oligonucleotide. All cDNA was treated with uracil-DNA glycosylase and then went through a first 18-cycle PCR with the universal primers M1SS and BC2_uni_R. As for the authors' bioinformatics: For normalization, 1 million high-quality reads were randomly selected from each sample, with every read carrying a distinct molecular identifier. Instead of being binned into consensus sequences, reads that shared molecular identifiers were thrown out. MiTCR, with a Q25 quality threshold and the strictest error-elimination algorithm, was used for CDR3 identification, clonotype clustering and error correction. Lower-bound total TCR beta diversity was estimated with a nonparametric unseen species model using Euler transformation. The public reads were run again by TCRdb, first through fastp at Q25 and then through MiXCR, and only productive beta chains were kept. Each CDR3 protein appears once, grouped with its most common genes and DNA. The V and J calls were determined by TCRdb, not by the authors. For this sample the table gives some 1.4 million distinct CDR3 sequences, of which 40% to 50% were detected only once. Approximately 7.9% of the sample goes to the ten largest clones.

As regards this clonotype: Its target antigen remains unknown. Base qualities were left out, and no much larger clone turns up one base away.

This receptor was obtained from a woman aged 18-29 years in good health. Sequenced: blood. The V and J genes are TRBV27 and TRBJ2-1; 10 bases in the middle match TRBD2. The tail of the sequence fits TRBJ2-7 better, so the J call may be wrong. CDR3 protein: CASSLLSAGGYNEQYF. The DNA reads TGTGCCAGCAGTTTACTCTCAGCGGGAGGGTACAATGAGCAGTACTTC.